This is a list of T cell receptor beta chains from one sample in a study of Tregs in tolerant kidney transplant recipients. The method was immunoSEQ multiplex PCR; TCRdb's version includes in-frame clones alone and lacks a portion of them. The data show tens of thousands of clones, with approximately 94% seen just once and 0.46% held by the top ten. Sequencing used CD4+ T cells from blood, obtained before the transplant. The receptors shown here come from a human donor who received a combined kidney and bone marrow transplant. CDR3s include the opening cysteine and the closing phenylalanine or tryptophan. D genes are given only for firm matches. A row's size may be missing; if present it is once, few, many or a size class.

d_call	clone_size	cdr3_length	v_call	j_call	cdr3_aa	cdr3_nt
TRBD2	-	14	TRBV5-1	TRBJ2-2	CASSFGGSTGELFF	TGCGCCAGCAGCTTCGGGGGGAGCACCGGGGAGCTGTTTTTT
-	-	14	TRBV30	TRBJ2-3	CAWMRGSGTDTQYF	TGTGCCTGGATGCGGGGCTCGGGCACAGATACGCAGTATTTT
-	-	14	TRBV6-1	TRBJ2-1	CASSEFRGVYEQFF	TGTGCCAGCAGTGAGTTTCGGGGTGTCTATGAGCAGTTCTTC
-	-	15	TRBV19	TRBJ1-4	CASSISGIEGEKLFF	TGTGCCAGTAGTATATCGGGGATAGAGGGTGAAAAACTGTTTTTT
-	-	17	TRBV19	TRBJ2-2	CASSTPGEVGGTGELFF	TGTGCCAGTAGTACCCCCGGCGAGGTGGGTGGAACCGGGGAGCTGTTTTTT
TRBD2	-	14	TRBV19	TRBJ2-3	CASSGTSTTDTQYF	TGTGCCAGTTCGGGGACTAGCACCACAGATACGCAGTATTTT
-	-	12	TRBV2	TRBJ2-5	CASSEQQETQYF	TGTGCCAGCAGTGAACAGCAAGAGACCCAGTACTTC
-	-	14	TRBV5-4	TRBJ2-5	CASSLALAQETQYF	TGTGCCAGCAGCTTGGCCTTAGCGCAAGAGACCCAGTACTTC
-	-	12	TRBV5-5	TRBJ2-5	CASSLLKETQYF	TGTGCCAGCAGCTTGCTAAAAGAGACCCAGTACTTC
-	-	13	TRBV18	TRBJ2-7	CASSLTGLGEQYF	TGTGCCAGCTCACTTACAGGGCTGGGCGAGCAGTACTTC
TRBD2	-	15	TRBV30	TRBJ2-1	CAWSPSGSAYNEQFF	TGTGCCTGGAGTCCTAGCGGGAGTGCCTACAATGAGCAGTTCTTC
TRBD1	once	15	TRBV5-6	TRBJ2-7	CASSLVEGASYEQYF	TGTGCCAGCAGCTTGGTAGAGGGGGCATCCTACGAGCAGTACTTC
-	-	14	TRBV5-6	TRBJ2-7	CASSYPTVSYEQYF	TGTGCCAGCAGCTACCCAACAGTTTCCTACGAGCAGTACTTC
-	-	14	TRBV7-2	TRBJ1-2	CASSLGAQVDGYTF	TGTGCCAGCAGCTTAGGAGCACAGGTTGACGGCTACACCTTC
-	-	21	TRBV18	TRBJ1-5	CASSHFSPGGGIQWGNQPQHF	TGTGCCAGCTCACATTTTTCACCGGGCGGAGGGATTCAGTGGGGCAATCAGCCCCAGCATTTT
-	-	13	TRBV5-1	TRBJ2-5	CASSLPGEETQYF	TGCGCCAGCAGCTTGCCGGGGGAGGAGACCCAGTACTTC
-	-	12	TRBV5-6	TRBJ1-2	CASSSDSYGYTF	TGTGCCAGCAGCTCCGACAGCTATGGCTACACCTTC
-	-	11	TRBV20-1	TRBJ2-1	CSAREGRKQFF	TGCAGTGCTAGAGAGGGGCGGAAGCAGTTCTTC
TRBD2	once	15	TRBV5-4	TRBJ2-7	CASRPGTSGADEQYF	TGTGCCAGCAGACCCGGGACTAGCGGGGCTGACGAGCAGTACTTC
-	-	17	TRBV7-2	TRBJ1-2	CASSLKQGVGVNYGYTF	TGTGCCAGCAGCCTCAAACAGGGTGTAGGTGTCAACTATGGCTACACCTTC
-	-	16	TRBV28	TRBJ1-3	CASSSYRELSGNTIYF	TGTGCCAGCAGTTCTTACAGGGAACTCTCTGGAAACACCATATATTTT
-	-	16	TRBV4-3	TRBJ2-3	CASSPRIPTSTDTQYF	TGCGCCAGCAGTCCCAGGATCCCAACTAGCACAGATACGCAGTATTTT
TRBD1	-	19	TRBV29-1	TRBJ2-6	CSVSWAPGQEYSGANVLTF	TGCAGCGTAAGTTGGGCTCCGGGACAGGAGTACTCTGGGGCCAACGTCCTGACTTTC
-	-	16	TRBV7-3	TRBJ2-3	CASSLNGVSSTDTQYF	TGTGCCAGCAGCTTAAACGGGGTCTCTAGCACAGATACGCAGTATTTT
TRBD1	once	14	TRBV6-1	TRBJ1-6	CASTTRQGNSPLHF	TGTGCCAGCACCACCCGACAGGGAAATTCACCCCTCCACTTT
TRBD1	-	14	TRBV2	TRBJ2-7	CASRDRDRGYEQYF	TGTGCCAGCAGAGACCGGGACAGGGGTTACGAGCAGTACTTC
TRBD1	-	14	TRBV2	TRBJ2-5	CASSKWQGAETQYF	TGTGCCAGCAGTAAGTGGCAGGGGGCTGAGACCCAGTACTTC
TRBD2	-	19	TRBV4-3	TRBJ2-1	CASSQVISGLAGTYNEQFF	TGCGCCAGCAGCCAAGTAATCTCGGGACTAGCGGGGACATACAATGAGCAGTTCTTC
-	-	16	TRBV5-1	TRBJ2-7	CASSRGQGYSSYEQYF	TGCGCCAGCAGTAGGGGACAAGGATACTCTTCCTACGAGCAGTACTTC
-	-	13	TRBV5-4	TRBJ1-1	CASSLGRNGEAFF	TGTGCCAGCAGCTTGGGGCGGAACGGAGAAGCTTTCTTT
-	once	13	TRBV11-2	TRBJ2-3	CASSLAGTDTQYF	TGTGCCAGCAGCTTAGCGGGCACAGATACGCAGTATTTT
-	-	13	TRBV6-1	TRBJ1-2	CASSAGNLYGYTF	TGTGCCAGCAGTGCGGGGAATCTCTATGGCTACACCTTC
-	-	12	TRBV6-5	TRBJ1-1	CASSTGGTEAFF	TGTGCCAGCAGCACGGGGGGCACTGAAGCTTTCTTT
-	-	13	TRBV7-3	TRBJ2-2	CASSLNSNGELFF	TGTGCCAGCAGCTTAAACAGTAACGGGGAGCTGTTTTTT
-	once	17	TRBV11-2	TRBJ2-7	CASSSLRWVQGRYEQYF	TGTGCCAGCAGCTCCCTTAGGTGGGTACAGGGTCGCTACGAGCAGTACTTC
-	-	15	TRBV15	TRBJ2-1	CATSRETSLLYEQFF	TGTGCCACCAGCAGGGAGACTAGTTTATTATATGAGCAGTTCTTC
TRBD1	-	15	TRBV6-1	TRBJ2-2	CASRATGGRTGELFF	TGTGCCAGCAGAGCCACAGGGGGAAGAACCGGGGAGCTGTTTTTT
TRBD2	-	14	TRBV5-4	TRBJ2-7	CASRSGTNSYEQYF	TGTGCCAGCAGATCCGGGACTAACTCCTACGAGCAGTACTTC
TRBD2	once	14	TRBV7-2	TRBJ2-3	CASRLAGLRDTQYF	TGTGCCAGCCGGTTAGCGGGGCTGAGGGATACGCAGTATTTT
-	-	15	TRBV4-2	TRBJ1-4	CASSQGSREYEKLFF	TGTGCCAGCAGCCAAGGGTCGCGAGAATATGAAAAACTGTTTTTT
-	-	16	TRBV21-1	TRBJ2-3	CASTSPSGGCTDTQYF	TGTGCCAGCACCTCTCCGAGCGGGGGTTGCACAGATACGCAGTATTTT
-	-	16	TRBV18	TRBJ1-1	CASSPQVGVENTEAFF	TGTGCCAGCTCACCACAAGTCGGGGTAGAGAACACTGAAGCTTTCTTT
TRBD2	-	15	TRBV9	TRBJ2-7	CASSPRASGSYEQYF	TGTGCCAGCAGCCCCCGGGCTAGCGGGAGTTACGAGCAGTACTTC
TRBD1	-	17	TRBV5-1	TRBJ1-2	CASSNRDRGHGDYGYTF	TGCGCCAGCAGCAACCGGGACAGGGGGCATGGGGACTATGGCTACACCTTC
-	-	14	TRBV10-1	TRBJ2-7	CASSESRPPYEQYF	TGCGCCAGCAGTGAGTCGAGGCCCCCCTACGAGCAGTACTTC
TRBD1	-	15	TRBV7-2	TRBJ1-6	CASSPRTGGSSPLHF	TGTGCCAGCAGCCCACGGACAGGTGGGAGTTCACCCCTCCACTTT
TRBD2	-	13	TRBV30	TRBJ2-1	CATAGGSYNEQFF	TGTGCCACAGCGGGAGGTTCCTACAATGAGCAGTTCTTC
TRBD1	-	13	TRBV6-5	TRBJ1-6	CASGRGHNSPLHF	TGTGCCAGCGGCAGGGGGCACAATTCACCCCTCCACTTT
TRBD1	-	15	TRBV2	TRBJ1-4	CASRDTGGGDEKLFF	TGTGCCAGCAGGGATACAGGGGGCGGTGATGAAAAACTGTTTTTT